This record concerns one T cell receptor (beta chain) sequence. What it binds is unknown. The CDR3 is made up of 14 amino acids. V lost 5 bases to trimming and J lost 8 bases, with 18 bases between them. Germline V lookup: CDR1 SGHAT, CDR2 FQNNGV. The source of the sample is a study of identical twins. Findings and limits, study-wide: Researchers caution that invariant MAIT and iNKT cells could partly confound zero-insertion analyses. For out-of-frame alpha sequences shared by twins, low generation probability was in excess. In monozygotic twins, models underestimated the sharing of out-of-frame TCR alpha. Beta out-of-frame sequences showed weaker excess twin sharing.

TCRdb redid the calling of the 5' RACE reads with MiXCR, one entry per CDR3 protein. The sample lists about 220,000 distinct CDR3 sequences, around 9.6% occurring once. The sample was memory (CD45RO+) T cells sorted from blood. This receptor was identified in a woman aged 18-30 years in good health. The chain couples TRBV11-2 to TRBJ1-1; D remains ambiguous. CDR3 bases: TGTGCCAGCAGCGTTAATGTGGGCGCGTGGGAAGCTTTCTTT. Protein: CASSVNVGAWEAFF.